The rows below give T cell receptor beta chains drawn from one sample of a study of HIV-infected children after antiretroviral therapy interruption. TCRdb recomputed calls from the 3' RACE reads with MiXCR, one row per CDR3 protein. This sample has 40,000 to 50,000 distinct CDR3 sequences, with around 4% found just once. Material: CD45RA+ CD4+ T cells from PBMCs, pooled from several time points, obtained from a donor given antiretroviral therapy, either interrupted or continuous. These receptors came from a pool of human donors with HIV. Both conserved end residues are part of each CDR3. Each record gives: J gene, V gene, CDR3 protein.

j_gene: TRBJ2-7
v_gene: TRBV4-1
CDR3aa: CASSQGGLAGREQYF

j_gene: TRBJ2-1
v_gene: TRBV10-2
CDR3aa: CATSRLRDNEQFF

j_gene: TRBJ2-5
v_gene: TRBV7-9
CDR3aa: CASSGDETQYF

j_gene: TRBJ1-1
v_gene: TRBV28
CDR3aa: CASSLWGAPSGNTEAFF

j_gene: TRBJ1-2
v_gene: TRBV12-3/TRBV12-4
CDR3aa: CASSLPGRSYGYTF

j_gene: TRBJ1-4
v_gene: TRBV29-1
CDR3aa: CSVKDRSRDEKLFF

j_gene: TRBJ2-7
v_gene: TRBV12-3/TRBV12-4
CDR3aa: CASSSGTSPYEQYF

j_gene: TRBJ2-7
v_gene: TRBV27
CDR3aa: CASRTPGHGEQYF

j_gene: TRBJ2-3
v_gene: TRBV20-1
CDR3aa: CSASIFRGNTQYF

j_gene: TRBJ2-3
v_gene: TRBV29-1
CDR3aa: CSVPLAGGTTSTDTQYF

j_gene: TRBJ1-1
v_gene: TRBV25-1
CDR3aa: CASSHRTVTPQGAFF

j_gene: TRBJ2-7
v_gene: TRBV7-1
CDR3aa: CASSSRRGLSYEQYF

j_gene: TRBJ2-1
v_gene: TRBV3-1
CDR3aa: CASSQDDPFAGGADEQFF

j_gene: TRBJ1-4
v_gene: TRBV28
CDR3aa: CASSDLRQATNEKLFF

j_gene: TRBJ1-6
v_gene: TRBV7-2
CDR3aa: CASSLDRSNSPLHF

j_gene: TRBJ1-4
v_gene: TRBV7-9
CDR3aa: CASSSRVGDRNEKLFF

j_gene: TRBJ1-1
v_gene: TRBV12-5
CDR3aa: CASGLYRQGRTEAFF

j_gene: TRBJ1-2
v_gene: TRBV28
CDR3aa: CASSLGQGAYDGYTF

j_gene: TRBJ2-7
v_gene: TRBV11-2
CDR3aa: CASRPTGPSYEQYF

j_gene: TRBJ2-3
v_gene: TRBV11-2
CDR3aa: CASSQTGVVTDTQYF

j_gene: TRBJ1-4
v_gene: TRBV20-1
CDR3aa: CSARVQSNEKLFF

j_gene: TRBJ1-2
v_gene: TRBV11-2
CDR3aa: CASSLDHGDGYTF

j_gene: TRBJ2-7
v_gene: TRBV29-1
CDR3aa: CSVVEIGDYEQYF

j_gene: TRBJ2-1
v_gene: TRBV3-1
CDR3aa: CASSQVGRGVSASGNNEQFF

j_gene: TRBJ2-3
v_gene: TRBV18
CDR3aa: CASLLGVAGTTDTQYF

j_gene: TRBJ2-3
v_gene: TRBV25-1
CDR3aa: CASSELGRRTDTQYF